These 26 T cell receptor beta chains were all obtained from the same sample, sequenced in a study of blood T cell repertoires in COVID-19. Clones were read by immunoSEQ multiplex PCR, and TCRdb kept only the in-frame ones, dropping some. Of 250,000 or so clones listed, 65% to 90% are singletons. Source material: peripheral blood. The receptors were sampled from a man aged 35-49 years who had recovered from COVID-19.

V and J are TRBV7-2 and TRBJ2-3, with 9 positions matching TRBD2. Germline CDR1 is SGHTA and CDR2 is FQGNSA. The CDR3 has 15 residues. The J segment lost 5 bases and the V segment lost 5 bases, leaving 8 bases of the junction unmatched. CDR3 DNA sequence: TGTGCCAGCAGCGTGCGGGAGGGCCGATTAGATACGCAGTATTTT. Its translation: CASSVREGRLDTQYF.

In this sample, this clone turned up once. The chain couples TRBV19 to TRBJ2-3, with a possible D match to TRBD2 (5 bases). Trimming left V 8 bases short and J 4 bases short, with 16 bases between. The CDR3 is made up of 14 amino acids. From germline, CDR1 is LNHDA and CDR2 SQIVND (reference sequence). CDR3 loop: CASHSPGSADTQYF. The CDR3, as DNA: TGTGCCAGTCATTCTCCGGGGAGCGCAGATACGCAGTATTTT.

J is TRBJ2-6 and V is TRBV7-9, with D tentatively TRBD1 (5 bases). The CDR3 is 15 amino acids. In germline, CDR1 is SEHNR, CDR2 FQNEAQ (reference sequence). Trimming took 6 bases from V and 0 from J, leaving 9 bases between them. The CDR3 spells CASSKRGSGANVLTF. Written as DNA, the CDR3 is TGTGCCAGCAGTAAAAGGGGCTCTGGGGCCAACGTCCTGACTTTC.

The V gene is TRBV6-2 or TRBV6-3, the J gene TRBJ1-2, with D hard to call. CDR1 is MNHEY, CDR2 SVGEGT, per germline. Trimming pared 4 bases from V and 4 bases from J, leaving 4 bases between. This CDR3 has 11 residues. The CDR3 region is CASSWSYGYTF. The DNA of the CDR3 is TGTGCCAGCAGTTGGAGCTATGGCTACACCTTC.

The count of this clone is one. The chain joins TRBV4-1 to TRBJ2-3; TRBD1 matches at 9 bases. CDR3 length: 17 amino acids. J lost 6 bases, V lost 0 bases, and 10 bases had no gene match. The germline gives CDR1 MGHRA, CDR2 YSYEKL. As DNA, the CDR3 is TGCGCCAGCAGCCAAGATCGGGGACAGGGTAGAGGGGATACGCAGTATTTT. Protein sequence: CASSQDRGQGRGDTQYF.

CDR3 sequence (DNA): TGCGCCAGCAGCTTCCAGGGAGGTATCTATGGCTACACCTTC. Translating gives CASSFQGGIYGYTF. The chain links TRBV5-1 to TRBJ1-2; a possible D gene is TRBD1 (5 bases). The CDR3 covers 14 residues. The V and J ends lost 2 bases and 4 bases respectively, with 12 bases between them. From germline, CDR1 is SGHRS and CDR2 YFSETQ.

V gene TRBV6-5 combines with J gene TRBJ2-7, with a possible D match to TRBD2 (6 bases). Trimming pared 6 bases from V and 2 bases from J, leaving 11 bases between. There are 13 residues in the CDR3. Germline assignment: CDR1 MNHEY and CDR2 SVGAGI. CDR3 region: CASRSPGAYEQYF. In DNA form, the CDR3 reads TGTGCCAGCAGGTCACCGGGGGCCTACGAGCAGTACTTC.

V gene TRBV18 combines with J gene TRBJ2-3; a possible D gene is TRBD1 (7 bases). V was cut by 5 bases and J by 4 bases, with 10 bases left in between. There are 13 residues in the CDR3. Germline CDR1 reads KGHSH; CDR2 reads LQKENI. CDR3 residues: CASSTGEADTQYF. The CDR3 DNA sequence: TGTGCCAGCTCAACAGGGGAGGCAGATACGCAGTATTTT.

The gene calls are TRBV21-1 and TRBJ1-6. TRBV21-1 is a recognized pseudogene. The CDR3 has 13 amino acids. In DNA, the CDR3 is TGTGCCAGCAGAAATAGAGATAATTCACCCCTCCACTTT. It yields the protein CASRNRDNSPLHF.

The V call is TRBV24-1, the J call TRBJ1-5; tentative D call: TRBD1 (5 bases). The CDR3 covers 13 residues. Trimming took 6 bases from V and 2 from J, leaving 7 bases between them. Germline V gives CDR1 KGHDR, CDR2 SFDVKD. CDR3 sequence: CATSQGGNQPQHF. DNA of the CDR3: TGTGCCACCAGTCAAGGGGGCAATCAGCCCCAGCATTTT.

This chain uses TRBV30 with TRBJ1-2; D is possibly TRBD1 (5 bases). V was pared by 0 bases and J by 4 bases, with 15 bases between. The CDR3 runs 15 residues. The germline gives CDR1 GTSNPN, CDR2 SVGIG (reference sequence). DNA for the CDR3: TGTGCCTGGAGTGTTGCGGTCAGGACACCCTATGGCTACACCTTC. Translation gives CAWSVAVRTPYGYTF.

The chain uses TRBV2 and TRBJ2-1, with D perhaps matching TRBD2 (6 bases). Trimming took off 7 bases at V and 8 bases at J, with 18 bases between the two ends. This CDR3 comprises 14 residues. Germline CDR1 is SNHLY and CDR2 is FYNNEI. The CDR3 DNA sequence: TGTGCCAGCATAGGGAGGTCCGGAGGGGATGAGCAGTTCTTC. Translating gives CASIGRSGGDEQFF. Drawing the rest from reference TRBV2 and TRBJ2-1, the complete variable domain is EPEVTQTPSHQVTQMGQEVILRCVPISNHLYFYWYRQILGQKVEFLVSFYNNEISEKSEIFDDQFSVERPDGSNFTLKIRSTKLEDSAMYFCASIGRSGGDEQFFGPGTRLTVL.

The chain combines TRBV20-1 with TRBJ1-2; D gene unclear. Germline V CDR1 and CDR2: DFQATT, SNEGSKA (reference sequence). This CDR3 contains 11 residues. The V gene lost 2 bases and the J gene lost 3 bases, with 4 bases spanning the gap. The CDR3 loop reads CSARTDYGYTF. Here the CDR3 DNA reads TGCAGTGCTAGAACGGACTATGGCTACACCTTC.

The CDR3 loop reads CASSRKTGVETQYF. For the CDR3, the DNA is TGTGCCAGCAGCCGAAAGACAGGGGTAGAGACCCAGTACTTC. The V gene is TRBV7-9, the J gene TRBJ2-5, with TRBD1 identical over 8 bases. With 5 bases clipped from V and 4 bases from J, the junction kept 6 bases outside the gene matches. This CDR3 has 14 amino acids. CDR1 and CDR2 (germline): SEHNR, FQNEAQ (reference sequence).

The chain employs TRBV21-1 and TRBJ2-2; the DNA was not compared with TRBD2, the D call given in the table. TRBV21-1 is classified as a pseudogene. The CDR3 loop spans 17 amino acids. CDR3: CASSKEGGVNDTGELFF. The CDR3 nucleotides are TGTGCCAGCAGCAAAGAAGGCGGGGTTAACGACACCGGGGAGCTGTTTTTT.

The count of this clone is one. The chain links TRBV6-1 to TRBJ2-7; 8 bases fit TRBD1. V shed 1 base and J 10 bases; nucleotides not matched to a gene: 6. The CDR3 has 13 amino acids. Per germline, CDR1 MNHNS and CDR2 SASEGT. CDR3 coding DNA: TGTGCCAGCAGTGAAGGGACAGGGCAAAAACAGTACTTC. Encoded protein: CASSEGTGQKQYF.

The V gene is TRBV10-3, the J gene TRBJ1-2, with 12 bases identical to TRBD1. The CDR3 loop spans 18 amino acids. The germline gives CDR1 ENHRY, CDR2 SYGVKD. V gave up 7 bases and J gave up 4 bases; unmatched junction bases: 16. CDR3 protein: CAITVGEGQGAFVYGYTF. The CDR3 coding sequence is TGTGCCATCACCGTTGGAGAGGGACAGGGGGCGTTTGTCTATGGCTACACCTTC.

In DNA form, the CDR3 reads TGTGCCAGCTCACCAGACAGGGCGGAAGGCTACACCTTC. This gives the protein CASSPDRAEGYTF. The V gene is TRBV18, the J gene TRBJ1-2, with 7 positions matching TRBD1. The CDR3 has 13 residues. Trimming removed 2 bases from V and 8 bases from J; junction bases left unmatched: 5. Germline V gene sequence: CDR1 KGHSH, CDR2 LQKENI. The whole variable domain, filled in from reference TRBV18 and TRBJ1-2, reads NAGVMQNPRHLVRRRGQEARLRCSPMKGHSHVYWYRQLPEEGLKFMVYLQKENIIDESGMPKERFSAEFPKEGPSILRIQQVVRGDSAAYFCASSPDRAEGYTFGSGTRLTVV.

The V call is TRBV11-3, the J call TRBJ2-2, with D unclear. The CDR3 is made up of 15 amino acids. Germline-derived CDR1 and CDR2 are SGHNT and YENEEA. The V end was cut by 4 bases, the J end by 5 bases, with 14 bases between. CDR3 DNA sequence: TGTGCCAGCAGCTCGAACCGGCGGAGAACCGGGGAGCTGTTTTTT. Translating it yields CASSSNRRRTGELFF.

The chain has TRBV15 and TRBJ1-1; no clear D gene. V was trimmed by 4 bases and J by 6 bases, leaving 9 bases between them. CDR1 is LNHNV and CDR2 is YYDKDF in the germline V gene (reference sequence). CDR3 length: 12 amino acids. CDR3 amino acids: CATSTPSAEAFF. CDR3 coding DNA: TGTGCCACCAGCACCCCATCGGCTGAAGCTTTCTTT.

This chain joins TRBV5-1 and TRBJ1-5; 7 bases are a match to TRBD1. This CDR3 has 16 amino acids. Germline assignment: CDR1 SGHRS and CDR2 YFSETQ. V shed 2 bases and J 6 bases; nucleotides not matched to a gene: 11. CDR3: CASSLGPQGGAQPQHF. The CDR3 bases are TGCGCCAGCAGCTTAGGGCCCCAGGGGGGAGCTCAGCCCCAGCATTTT.

Comments on this clone: Other DNA sequences in the sample encode the same CDR3. The chain is built from TRBV3-1 (or the pseudogene TRBV3-2) and TRBJ2-3; 9 positions agree with TRBD2. With V trimmed by 1 base and J by 1 base, 0 bases remained unmatched. Germline loops: CDR1 LGHDT, CDR2 YNNKEL (reference sequence). The CDR3 runs to 15 residues. CDR3 sequence (DNA): TGTGCCAGCAGCCAAGGGACTAGCGGCACAGATACGCAGTATTTT. Protein: CASSQGTSGTDTQYF.

This clone was recorded only once. The junction does not match germline at one end; this may be a read error. As DNA, the CDR3 is TGTGCTAGCAGCTTAACTAGCGGGGGGGCCTATGAGCAGTTCTTC. Protein sequence: CASSLTSGGAYEQFF. The chain uses TRBV7-7 and TRBJ2-1; 13 bases are shared with TRBD2. Germline V lookup: CDR1 SSHAT, CDR2 FNYEAQ (reference sequence). The CDR3 sequence is 15 residues long.

This chain links TRBV7-4 with TRBJ1-4; 7 bases are a match to TRBD1. Trimming cost V 5 bases and J 3 bases; bases outside gene matches: 9. Germline V gene sequence: CDR1 SGHVT, CDR2 SQSDAQ. This CDR3 has 16 amino acids. In DNA form, the CDR3 reads TGTGCCAGCAGCCTAGGACAGGTCGAAGCTAATGAAAAACTGTTTTTT. It yields the protein CASSLGQVEANEKLFF.

V gene TRBV2 combines with J gene TRBJ2-7; weak D call: TRBD2 (5 bases). Germline V CDR1 and CDR2: SNHLY, FYNNEI. V was pared by 3 bases and J by 4 bases, with 7 bases between. This CDR3 region has 12 residues. The CDR3 sequence: CASSDRGYEQYF. The CDR3 nucleotides are TGTGCCAGCAGTGATCGGGGTTACGAGCAGTACTTC.

J is TRBJ2-7 and V is TRBV7-9; 9 bases align to TRBD1. The ends lost 0 bases at V and 1 base at J; junction bases unmatched: 4. The CDR3 totals 16 residues. Germline CDR1 is SEHNR and CDR2 is FQNEAQ (reference sequence). CDR3 residues: CASSLARDRESYEQYF. The CDR3 DNA reads TGTGCCAGCAGCTTAGCGCGGGACAGGGAATCCTACGAGCAGTACTTC.